Below are 16 T cell receptor beta chains sequenced from a single sample in a study of identifying expanded T cells in peripheral blood. The protocol was immunoSEQ multiplex PCR, while the TCRdb copy is restricted to in-frame clones and leaves out a portion. This table has tens of thousands of clones, roughly 86% appearing once. Material for sequencing was blood. These TCRs come from a person between 18 and 75 years old in good health.

This clone was seen a handful of times. This chain uses TRBV4-2 with TRBJ1-5, with TRBD1 matching 11 bases. Trimming cost V 0 bases and J 1 base; bases outside gene matches: 2. The germline V gene has CDR1 LGHNA and CDR2 YNFKEQ. This CDR3 region has 17 residues. The CDR3 DNA sequence: TGTGCCAGCAGCCAAGAGGGGACAGGGGGAAGCAATCAGCCCCAGCATTTT. Amino acids: CASSQEGTGGSNQPQHF.

The chain links TRBV9 to TRBJ2-5; TRBD2 agrees at 9 bases. The germline V gene has CDR1 SGDLS and CDR2 YYNGEE. The junction had 4 bases not matched to a gene; V was cut back by 3 bases and J by 1 base. CDR3 size: 15 residues. The CDR3 DNA reads as TGTGCCAGCAGCGCAGGGACTAGCCGCCAAGAGACCCAGTACTTC. This gives the protein CASSAGTSRQETQYF.

This chain links TRBV28 with TRBJ2-1; possible D gene TRBD1, 6 bases. The CDR3 runs to 14 residues. Trimming stripped 3 bases from V and 6 bases from J, with 12 bases between. The germline V gene encodes CDR1 MDHEN and CDR2 SYDVKM. The chain's CDR3 is CASSFSRGANEQFF. DNA for the CDR3: TGTGCCAGCAGTTTTTCCAGGGGAGCCAATGAGCAGTTCTTC.

Details on this clone: Other nucleotide sequences from this sample produce the same CDR3. CDR3 sequence: CAVQRGTEAFF. The CDR3 coding sequence is TGTGCGGTACAACGGGGCACTGAAGCTTTCTTT. This chain joins TRBV28 and TRBJ1-1; D is unclear. The germline gives CDR1 MDHEN, CDR2 SYDVKM. CDR3 length equals 11 residues.

The chain employs TRBV30 and TRBJ1-2; D is unresolved. Germline V gene sequence: CDR1 GTSNPN, CDR2 SVGIG (reference sequence). V dropped 3 bases and J dropped 5 bases, with 19 bases sitting between them. This CDR3 is built from 15 residues. The CDR3 spells CAWRRVIKEEYGYTF. The CDR3 DNA follows: TGTGCCTGGAGGAGGGTAATAAAAGAAGAGTATGGCTACACCTTC.

The DNA of the CDR3 is TGTGCCACCAGCAGAGATCTTAATCGAGGGGGTGGAGAGACCCAGTACTTC. It is translated as CATSRDLNRGGGETQYF. The chain joins TRBV15 to TRBJ2-5, with D possibly matching TRBD1 (6 bases). The CDR3 loop spans 17 amino acids. CDR1 and CDR2 from the germline V gene are LNHNV and YYDKDF (reference sequence). V shed 0 bases and J shed 4 bases, with 18 bases lying between them. Combining the CDR3 with reference TRBV15 and TRBJ2-5 gives the whole variable domain DAMVIQNPRYQVTQFGKPVTLSCSQTLNHNVMYWYQQKSSQAPKLLFHYYDKDFNNEADTPDNFQSRRPNTSFCFLDIRSPGLGDTAMYLCATSRDLNRGGGETQYFGPGTRLLVL.

The chain combines TRBV18 with TRBJ2-1; maybe TRBD2 (5 bases). The V gene lost 3 bases and the J gene lost 0 bases, with 12 bases spanning the gap. The CDR3 length is 16 residues. Germline V gene lookup returns CDR1 KGHSH and CDR2 LQKENI. The CDR3 sequence: CASSPMAGISYNEQFF. Here the CDR3 DNA reads TGTGCCAGCTCACCGATGGCGGGTATCTCCTACAATGAGCAGTTCTTC.

This clone was counted only a few times. The V and J genes are TRBV7-8 and TRBJ2-7; TRBD2 might be the D (5 bases). CDR1 and CDR2 from the germline V gene are SGHVS and FQNEAQ. CDR3 length: 16 residues. Trimming took 1 base from V and 1 from J, leaving 14 bases between them. The CDR3 DNA follows: TGTGCCAGCAGCTTAGAGACCGGGGAAATATCCTACGAGCAGTACTTC. Translated: CASSLETGEISYEQYF.

The rearrangement links TRBV6-7 to TRBJ2-7; no reliable D call. TRBV6-7 is an open reading frame, and its role is uncertain. The CDR3 totals 13 residues. Between the trimmed V and J ends, which lost 8 bases and 3 bases, there was a span of 14 bases. Here the CDR3 DNA reads TGTGCCAGCCGGCGGAACAACGTCTACGAGCAGTACTTC. Its protein is CASRRNNVYEQYF.

The V gene is TRBV27, the J gene TRBJ2-2; no clear D. The CDR3 is made up of 13 amino acids. V was trimmed by 4 bases and J by 4 bases, leaving 7 bases between them. Germline loops: CDR1 MNHEY, CDR2 SMNVEV (reference sequence). The DNA for the CDR3 is TGTGCCAGCAGTTCGTTCCTCACCGGGGAGCTGTTTTTT. Protein product: CASSSFLTGELFF.

The chain recombines TRBV7-9 with TRBJ2-7; 7 nucleotides line up with TRBD1. The CDR3 consists of 15 residues. CDR1 is SEHNR, CDR2 FQNEAQ, per germline (reference sequence). Trimming at V came to 5 bases and at J to 2 bases, leaving 9 bases not matched to a gene. Written as DNA, the CDR3 is TGTGCCAGCAGCCACGCAGACAGGGAACCCTACGAGCAGTACTTC. Translating gives CASSHADREPYEQYF.

V and J are TRBV19 and TRBJ2-3; 10 nucleotides line up with TRBD2. CDR1 and CDR2 (germline): LNHDA, SQIVND (reference sequence). The V and J ends lost 2 bases and 6 bases, in that order; junction bases with no gene match: 23. This CDR3 comprises 21 residues. CDR3 sequence reads: CASSIRGPSGRPSRLGDTQYF. The CDR3 nucleotides are TGTGCCAGTAGTATACGAGGGCCTAGCGGGAGACCTTCTCGTCTTGGGGATACGCAGTATTTT.

The V call is TRBV7-9, the J call TRBJ2-7; 8 bases are a match to TRBD1. Germline V lookup: CDR1 SEHNR, CDR2 FQNEAQ (reference sequence). This CDR3 spans 16 amino acids. The J segment lost 0 bases and the V segment lost 0 bases, leaving 4 bases of the junction unmatched. The CDR3 reads CASSLATRGRSYEQYF. The DNA for the CDR3 is TGTGCCAGCAGCTTAGCGACCAGGGGGCGCTCCTACGAGCAGTACTTC.

This rearrangement joins TRBV4-3 to TRBJ2-5; D is uncertain. The CDR3 is made up of 13 amino acids. The germline CDR1 and CDR2 sequences are LGHNA and YSLEER. Between the trimmed V and J ends, which lost 4 bases and 5 bases, there was a span of 11 bases. Here the CDR3 reads CASSRDSRETQYF. For the CDR3, the DNA is TGCGCCAGCAGCCGAGACTCAAGGGAGACCCAGTACTTC.

V is TRBV12-5 and J is TRBJ1-1; TRBD1 agrees at 7 bases. The germline gives CDR1 LGHNT, CDR2 FRNRAP. Trimming cost V 4 bases and J 4 bases; bases outside gene matches: 3. There are 13 residues in the CDR3. The CDR3 protein is CASGSGTATEAFF. CDR3 in DNA: TGTGCTAGTGGTTCCGGGACAGCCACTGAAGCTTTCTTT.

This clone was recorded once. V and J are TRBV28 and TRBJ2-5; 7 bases match TRBD1. The germline V gene has CDR1 MDHEN and CDR2 SYDVKM. The J segment lost 10 bases and the V segment lost 5 bases, leaving 4 bases of the junction unmatched. This CDR3 region has 11 residues. CDR3 DNA sequence: TGTGCCAGCAGTGTACAGGGGAGCCAGTACTTC. As protein: CASSVQGSQYF.